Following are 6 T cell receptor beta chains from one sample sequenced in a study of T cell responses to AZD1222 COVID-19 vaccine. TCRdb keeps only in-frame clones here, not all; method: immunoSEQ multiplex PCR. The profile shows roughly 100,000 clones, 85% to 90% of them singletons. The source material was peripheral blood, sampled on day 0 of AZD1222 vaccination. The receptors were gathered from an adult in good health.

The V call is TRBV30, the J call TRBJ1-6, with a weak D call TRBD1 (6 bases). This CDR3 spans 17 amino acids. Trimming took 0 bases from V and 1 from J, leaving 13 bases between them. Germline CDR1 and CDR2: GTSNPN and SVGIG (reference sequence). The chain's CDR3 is CAWSVLGGLSYNSPLHF. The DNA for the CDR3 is TGTGCCTGGAGTGTCCTTGGGGGCCTTTCCTATAATTCACCCCTCCACTTT.

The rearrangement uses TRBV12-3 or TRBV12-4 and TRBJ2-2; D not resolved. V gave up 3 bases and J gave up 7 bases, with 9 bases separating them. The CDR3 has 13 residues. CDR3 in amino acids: CASSFYNRGELFF. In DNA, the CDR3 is TGTGCCAGCAGTTTCTATAACCGCGGGGAGCTGTTTTTT.

This CDR3 reads CASSPGGVYGYTF. Here the CDR3 DNA reads TGTGCCAGCAGCCCGGGGGGCGTCTATGGCTACACCTTC. The genes are TRBV13 and TRBJ1-2, with D possibly being TRBD1 (6 bases). CDR1 is PRHDT, CDR2 FYEKMQ, per germline (reference sequence). This CDR3 is 13 amino acids long. Trimming removed 5 bases at V and 4 bases at J, with 11 bases between. Full variable domain (rest looked up from reference TRBV13 and TRBJ1-2): AAGVIQSPRHLIKEKRETATLKCYPIPRHDTVYWYQQGPGQDPQFLISFYEKMQSDKGSIPDRFSAQQFSDYHSELNMSSLELGDSALYFCASSPGGVYGYTFGSGTRLTVV.

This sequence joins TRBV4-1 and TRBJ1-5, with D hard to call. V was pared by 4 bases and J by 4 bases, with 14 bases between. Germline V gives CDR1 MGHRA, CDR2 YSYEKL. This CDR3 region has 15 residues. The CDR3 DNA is TGCGCCAGCAGCCGAGCGCCGGGCGTAAATCAGCCCCAGCATTTT. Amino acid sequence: CASSRAPGVNQPQHF.

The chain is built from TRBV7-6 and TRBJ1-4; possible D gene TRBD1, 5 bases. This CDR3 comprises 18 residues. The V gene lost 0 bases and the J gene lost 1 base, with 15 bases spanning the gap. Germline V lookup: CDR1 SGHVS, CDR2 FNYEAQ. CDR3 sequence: CASSLAPWQGGTNEKLFF. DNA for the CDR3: TGTGCCAGCAGCTTAGCGCCTTGGCAGGGTGGAACTAATGAAAAACTGTTTTTT. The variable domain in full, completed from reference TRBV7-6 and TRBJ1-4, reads GAGVSQSPRYKVTKRGQDVALRCDPISGHVSLYWYRQALGQGPEFLTYFNYEAQQDKSGLPNDRFSAERPEGSISTLTIQRTEQRDSAMYRCASSLAPWQGGTNEKLFFGSGTQLSVL.

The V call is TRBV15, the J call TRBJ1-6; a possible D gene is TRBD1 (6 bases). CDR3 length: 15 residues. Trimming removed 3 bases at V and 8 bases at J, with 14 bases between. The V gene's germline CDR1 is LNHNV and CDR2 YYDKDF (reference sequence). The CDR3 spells CATSSYMTGDSPLHF. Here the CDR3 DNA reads TGTGCCACCAGCAGTTACATGACAGGTGATTCACCCCTCCACTTT.